This T cell receptor (beta chain) was retrieved from a study of blood T cells in healthy people across ages. Study results and limitations: Naive T cell percentage strongly correlated with TCR beta diversity. Per million T cells, TCR beta diversity dropped roughly linearly as age increased. Comparison with aged donors showed that long-lived donors had more naive CD4+ cells and higher diversity.

A second roughly 7 to 12 cycle PCR used barcoded and J-beta primers. Every individual sample yielded 2.5 million or more paired-end reads (each containing CDR3). A single record per CDR3 protein comes from TCRdb applying MiXCR to the 5' RACE reads. Of over 1,200,000 distinct CDR3 sequences listed, approximately 60% were seen once; the top ten hold 6.5% to 8%. CDR1 SGHDN and CDR2 FVKESK come from the germline V gene. Trimming shortened V by 2 bases and J by 3 bases, and 16 bases separated the two germline ends. The length of the CDR3 is 16 residues. A note on this clonotype: Its antigen is unidentified.

The chain employs TRBV14 and TRBJ1-1, with D hard to call. The receptor comes from a man in his late teens or twenties in good health. Sequencing was carried out using blood. The CDR3 sequence: CASSQKVRERYTEAFF. CDR3 DNA: TGTGCCAGCAGCCAAAAAGTCCGGGAGCGATACACTGAAGCTTTCTTT.